This TCR beta chain was obtained from a study of post-analysis software for immune sequencing data. The study's findings and limits: The study found TRBV5-6, TRBV5-1 and TRBV20-1 among a few TRBV segments more frequent in patients than controls.

This CDR3 comprises 15 residues. Germline CDR1 and CDR2: SGHKS and YYEKEE (reference sequence). V was trimmed by 2 bases and J by 4 bases, leaving 15 bases between them. This clonotype has a handful of counts. Antigen unknown. Tagging with unique molecular identifiers was a feature of the TCR beta cDNA libraries. Via MiXCR, TCRdb re-called the PCR reads, giving one row per CDR3 protein. Counted here are 650,000 to 850,000 distinct CDR3 sequences, around 46% occurring once; the ten biggest clones make up over 4.5%. The source material was blood. The TCR comes from a girl aged 10 to 17 with multiple sclerosis. The rearrangement joins TRBV5-5 to TRBJ1-2; D is perhaps TRBD1 (6 bases). Written as DNA, the CDR3 is TGTGCCAGCAGCTTTACGGGGGCGCAGGGCTATGGCTACACCTTC. Protein: CASSFTGAQGYGYTF.